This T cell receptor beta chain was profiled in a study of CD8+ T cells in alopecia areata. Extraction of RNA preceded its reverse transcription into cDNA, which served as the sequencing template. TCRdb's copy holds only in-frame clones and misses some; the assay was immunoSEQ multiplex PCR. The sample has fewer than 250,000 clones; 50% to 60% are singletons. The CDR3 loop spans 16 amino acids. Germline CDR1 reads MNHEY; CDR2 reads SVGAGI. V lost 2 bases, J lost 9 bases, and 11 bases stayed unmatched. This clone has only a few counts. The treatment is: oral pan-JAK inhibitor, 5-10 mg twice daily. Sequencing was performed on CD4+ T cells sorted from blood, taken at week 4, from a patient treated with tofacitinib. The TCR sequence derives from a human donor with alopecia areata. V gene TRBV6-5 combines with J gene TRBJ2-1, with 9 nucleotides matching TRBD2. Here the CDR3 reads CASSYDRGGRAGEQFF. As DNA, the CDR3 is TGTGCCAGCAGTTACGATCGAGGCGGGAGGGCCGGTGAGCAGTTCTTC.